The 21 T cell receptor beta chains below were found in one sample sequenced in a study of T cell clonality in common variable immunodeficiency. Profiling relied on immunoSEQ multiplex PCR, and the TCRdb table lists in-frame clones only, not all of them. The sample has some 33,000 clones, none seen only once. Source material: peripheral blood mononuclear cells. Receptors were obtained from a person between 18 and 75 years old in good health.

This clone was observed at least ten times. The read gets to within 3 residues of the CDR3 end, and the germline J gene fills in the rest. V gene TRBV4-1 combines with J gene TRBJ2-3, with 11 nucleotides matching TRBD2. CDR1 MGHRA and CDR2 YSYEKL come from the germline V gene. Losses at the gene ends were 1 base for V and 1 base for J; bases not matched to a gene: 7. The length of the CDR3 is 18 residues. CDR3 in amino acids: CASSQGLAGGKGTDTQYF. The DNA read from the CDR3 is TGCGCCAGCAGCCAAGGCCTAGCGGGGGGAAAGGGCACAGATACG.

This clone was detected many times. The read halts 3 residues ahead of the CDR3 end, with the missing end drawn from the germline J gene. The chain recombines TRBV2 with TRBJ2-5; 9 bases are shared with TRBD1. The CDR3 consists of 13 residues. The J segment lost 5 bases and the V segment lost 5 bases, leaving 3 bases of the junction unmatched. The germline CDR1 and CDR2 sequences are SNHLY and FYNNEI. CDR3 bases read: TGTGCCAGCAGTAGGGACAGGGAGGAGACC. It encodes CASSRDREET. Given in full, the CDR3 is CASSRDREETQYF.

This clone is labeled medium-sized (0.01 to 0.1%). This chain's CDR3 is CASSGRDRGGGYTF. The part of the CDR3 DNA that was read is TGTGCCAGCAGCGGCCGGGACAGGGGTGGTGGC. V gene TRBV7-2 combines with J gene TRBJ1-2; the match to TRBD1 covers 10 bases. Read data end 3 residues before the CDR3 end; the end is taken from the germline J gene. Germline V gives CDR1 SGHTA, CDR2 FQGNSA. After removal of 5 bases from V and 7 bases from J, the junction contained 7 bases not matched to a gene. This CDR3 region has 14 residues.

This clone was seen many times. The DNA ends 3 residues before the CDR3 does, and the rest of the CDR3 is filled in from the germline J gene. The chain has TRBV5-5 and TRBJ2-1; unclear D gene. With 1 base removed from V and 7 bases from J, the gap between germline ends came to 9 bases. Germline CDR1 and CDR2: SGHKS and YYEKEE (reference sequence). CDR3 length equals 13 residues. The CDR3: CASSLNTMNEQFF. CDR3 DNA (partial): TGTGCCAGCAGCTTGAACACTATGAATGAG.

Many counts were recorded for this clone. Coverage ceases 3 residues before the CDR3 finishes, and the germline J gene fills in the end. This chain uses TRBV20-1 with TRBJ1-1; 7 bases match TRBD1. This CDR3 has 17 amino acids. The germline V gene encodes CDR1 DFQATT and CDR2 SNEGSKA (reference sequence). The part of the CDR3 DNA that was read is TGCAGGGTGGTTGTCAGGGGTCAAAGGGGGCATAACACTGAA. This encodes CRVVVRGQRGHNTE. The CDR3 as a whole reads CRVVVRGQRGHNTEAFF.

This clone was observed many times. The chain's CDR3 is CSARASGSLGYNEQFF. The CDR3 bases that were read are TGCAGTGCTAGAGCTAGCGGGAGCTTAGGCTACAATGAG. J is TRBJ2-1 and V is TRBV20-1; the match to TRBD2 covers 10 bases. Read data end 3 residues before the CDR3 end; the end is taken from the germline J gene. CDR3 length: 16 amino acids. V lost 1 base to trimming and J lost 3 bases; unmatched junction nucleotides: 6. The germline CDR1 and CDR2 sequences are DFQATT and SNEGSKA (reference sequence).

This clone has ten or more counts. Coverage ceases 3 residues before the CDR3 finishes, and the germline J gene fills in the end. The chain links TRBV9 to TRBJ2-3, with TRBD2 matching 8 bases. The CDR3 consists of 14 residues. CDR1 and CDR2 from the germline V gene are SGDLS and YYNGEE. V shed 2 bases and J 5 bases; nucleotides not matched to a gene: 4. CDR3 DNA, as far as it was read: TGTGCCAGCAGCGTCACTAGCGGCCTAGATACG. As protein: CASSVTSGLDT. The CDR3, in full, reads CASSVTSGLDTQYF.

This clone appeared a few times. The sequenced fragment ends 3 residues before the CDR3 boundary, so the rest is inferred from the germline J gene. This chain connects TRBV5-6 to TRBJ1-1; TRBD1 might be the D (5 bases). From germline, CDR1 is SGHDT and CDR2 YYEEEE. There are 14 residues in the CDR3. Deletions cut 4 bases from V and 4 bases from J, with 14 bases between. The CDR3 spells CASSGYNGGTEAFF. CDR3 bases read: TGTGCCAGCAGCGGCTACAACGGGGGCACTGAA.

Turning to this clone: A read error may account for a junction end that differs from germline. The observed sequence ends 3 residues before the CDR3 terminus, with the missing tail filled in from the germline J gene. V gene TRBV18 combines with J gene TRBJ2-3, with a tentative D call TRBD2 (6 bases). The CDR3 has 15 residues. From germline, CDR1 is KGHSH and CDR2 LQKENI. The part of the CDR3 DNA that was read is TGCGCCAGCTCAGTGACCGGGGGTCGCACAGATACG. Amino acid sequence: CASSVTGGRTDT. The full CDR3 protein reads CASSVTGGRTDTQYF.

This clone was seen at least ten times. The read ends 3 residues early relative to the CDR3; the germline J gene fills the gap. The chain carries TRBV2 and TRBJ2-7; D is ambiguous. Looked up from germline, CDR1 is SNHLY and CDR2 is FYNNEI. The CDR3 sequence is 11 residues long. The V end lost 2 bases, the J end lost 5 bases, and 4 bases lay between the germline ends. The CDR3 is CASSEFDEQYF. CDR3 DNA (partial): TGTGCCAGCAGTGAATTCGACGAG.

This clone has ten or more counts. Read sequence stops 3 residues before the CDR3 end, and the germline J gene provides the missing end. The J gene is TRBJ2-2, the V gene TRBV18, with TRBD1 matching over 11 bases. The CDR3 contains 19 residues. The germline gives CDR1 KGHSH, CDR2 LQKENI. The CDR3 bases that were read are TGTGCCAGCTCACCAAGTGTTCTCGGACAGGGGGCCTTTAATGAAAAG. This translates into CASSPSVLGQGAFNEK. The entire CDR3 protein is CASSPSVLGQGAFNEKLFF.

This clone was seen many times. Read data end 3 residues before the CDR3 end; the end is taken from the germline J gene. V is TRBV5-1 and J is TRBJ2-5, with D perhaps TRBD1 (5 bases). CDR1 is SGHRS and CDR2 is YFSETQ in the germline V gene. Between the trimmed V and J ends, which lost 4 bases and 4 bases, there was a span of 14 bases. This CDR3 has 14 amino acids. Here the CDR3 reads CASSPGAGPETQYF. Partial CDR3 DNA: TGCGCCAGCAGCCCGGGTGCAGGGCCAGAGACC.

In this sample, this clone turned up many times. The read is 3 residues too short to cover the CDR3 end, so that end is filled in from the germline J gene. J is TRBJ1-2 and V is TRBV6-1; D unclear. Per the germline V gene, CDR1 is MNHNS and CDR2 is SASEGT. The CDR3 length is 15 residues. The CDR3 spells CASSEAAGGRYDYTF. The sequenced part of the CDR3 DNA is TGTGCCAGCAGTGAAGCGGCGGGAGGTCGGTACGAC.

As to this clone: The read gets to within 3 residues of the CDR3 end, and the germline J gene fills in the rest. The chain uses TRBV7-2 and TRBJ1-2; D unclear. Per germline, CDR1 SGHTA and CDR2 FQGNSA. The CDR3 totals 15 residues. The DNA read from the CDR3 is TGTGCCAGCAGCTTAGGCGGTCCGATGACCTACGAC. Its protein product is CASSLGGPMTYD. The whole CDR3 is CASSLGGPMTYDYTF.

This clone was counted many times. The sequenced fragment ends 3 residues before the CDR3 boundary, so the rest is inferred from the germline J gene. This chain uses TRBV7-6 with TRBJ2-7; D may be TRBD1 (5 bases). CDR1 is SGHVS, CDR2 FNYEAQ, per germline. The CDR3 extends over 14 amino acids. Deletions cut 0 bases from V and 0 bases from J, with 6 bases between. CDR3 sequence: CASSLARASYEQYF. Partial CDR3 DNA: TGTGCCAGCAGCTTAGCCAGGGCCTCCTACGAG.

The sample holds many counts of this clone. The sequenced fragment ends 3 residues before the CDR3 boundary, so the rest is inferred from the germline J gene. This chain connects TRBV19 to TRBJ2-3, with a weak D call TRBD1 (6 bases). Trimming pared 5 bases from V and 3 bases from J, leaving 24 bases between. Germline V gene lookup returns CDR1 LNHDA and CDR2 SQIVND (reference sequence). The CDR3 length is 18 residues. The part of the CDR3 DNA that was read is TGTGCCAGTAGTCTGAGGGGGTCTGGGGGTTTTAGGACAGATACG. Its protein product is CASSLRGSGGFRTDT. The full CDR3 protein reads CASSLRGSGGFRTDTQYF.

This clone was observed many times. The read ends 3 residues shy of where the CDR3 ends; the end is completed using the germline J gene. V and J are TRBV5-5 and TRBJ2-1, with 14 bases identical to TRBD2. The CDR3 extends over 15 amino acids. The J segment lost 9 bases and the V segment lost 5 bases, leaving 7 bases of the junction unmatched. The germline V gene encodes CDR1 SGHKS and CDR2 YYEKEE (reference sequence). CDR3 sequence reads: CASRKTSGRVGEQFF. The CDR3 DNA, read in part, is TGTGCCAGCAGGAAGACTAGCGGGAGGGTAGGTGAG.

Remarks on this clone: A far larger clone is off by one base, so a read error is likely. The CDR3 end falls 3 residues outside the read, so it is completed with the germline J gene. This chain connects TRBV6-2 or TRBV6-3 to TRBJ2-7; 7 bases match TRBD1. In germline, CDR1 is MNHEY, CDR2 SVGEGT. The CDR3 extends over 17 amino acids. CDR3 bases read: TGTGCCAGCATTTACTACAGGGGCACGGACTTCTCCTACGAG. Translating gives CASIYYRGTDFSYE. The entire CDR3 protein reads CASIYYRGTDFSYEQYF.

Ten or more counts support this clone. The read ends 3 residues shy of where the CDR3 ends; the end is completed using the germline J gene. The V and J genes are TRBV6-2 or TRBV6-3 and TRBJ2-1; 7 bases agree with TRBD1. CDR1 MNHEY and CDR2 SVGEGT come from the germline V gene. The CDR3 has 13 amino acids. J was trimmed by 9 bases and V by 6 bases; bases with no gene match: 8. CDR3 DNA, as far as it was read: TGTGCCAGCAGGCCGGGACAGTGGGGTGAG. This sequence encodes CASRPGQWGE. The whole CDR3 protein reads CASRPGQWGEQFF.

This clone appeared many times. The CDR3 region is CASSSQGVYGYTF. The sequenced part of the CDR3 DNA is TGTGCCAGTAGTTCACAGGGTGTCTATGGC. This chain links TRBV19 with TRBJ1-2; D is perhaps TRBD1 (6 bases). The read comes to an end 3 residues before the CDR3 does, leaving the germline J gene to fill in the end. The CDR3 runs to 13 residues. CDR1 is LNHDA and CDR2 is SQIVND in the germline V gene (reference sequence). V gave up 5 bases and J gave up 4 bases, with 11 bases separating them. Together with reference TRBV19 and TRBJ1-2, the CDR3 gives the full variable domain: DGGITQSPKYLFRKEGQNVTLSCEQNLNHDAMYWYRQDPGQGLRLIYYSQIVNDFQKGDIAEGYSVSREKKESFPLTVTSAQKNPTAFYLCASSSQGVYGYTFGSGTRLTVV.

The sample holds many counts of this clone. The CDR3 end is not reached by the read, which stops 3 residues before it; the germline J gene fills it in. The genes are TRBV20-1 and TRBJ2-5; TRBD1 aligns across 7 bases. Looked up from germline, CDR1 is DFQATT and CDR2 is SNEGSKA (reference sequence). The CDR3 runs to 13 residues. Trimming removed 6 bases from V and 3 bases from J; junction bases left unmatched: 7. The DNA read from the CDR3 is TGCAGTGCCACCAGACAGGGTGAAGAGACC. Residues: CSATRQGEET. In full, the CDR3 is CSATRQGEETQYF.